Below, 13 T cell receptor beta chains from the same sample are listed, as sequenced in a study of shared clonotypes between healthy human individuals. Generated by immunoSEQ multiplex PCR, the TCRdb table keeps only in-frame clones and is missing some. Of approximately 1.5 million clones in the sample, approximately 98.5% were seen once. Sequencing used naive CD4+ T cells sorted from blood. Subset specified: CD45RA+ positively selected. The origin of the receptors is a young man in good health.

V usage is TRBV11-2 and J usage is TRBJ2-5, with D perhaps TRBD2 (5 bases). The CDR3 is 15 amino acids. Germline CDR1 and CDR2: SGHAT and FQNNGV. The germline V and J ends were trimmed by 1 base and 5 bases, with 14 bases remaining between them. DNA of the CDR3: TGTGCCAGCAGCTTAGTAATGGGAGCTCGGGAGACCCAGTACTTC. Protein: CASSLVMGARETQYF.

Details on this clone: This sample also contains other DNA sequences that code for the same CDR3. This chain's CDR3 is CASSLTPNTGELFF. In nucleotides, the CDR3 is TGCGCCAGCAGCTTAACACCCAACACCGGGGAGCTGTTTTTT. This chain uses TRBV5-1 with TRBJ2-2; D is unclear. V was shortened by 2 bases and J by 2 bases, with 7 bases between the two germline ends. The CDR3 sequence is 14 residues long. CDR1 is SGHRS and CDR2 is YFSETQ in the germline V gene.

This chain uses TRBV11-2 with TRBJ2-3, with TRBD2 as a possible D gene (5 bases). The germline gives CDR1 SGHAT, CDR2 FQNNGV. The V end lost 3 bases, the J end lost 0 bases, and 13 bases lay between the germline ends. The CDR3 has 16 residues. The CDR3 DNA follows: TGTGCCAGCAGCTTTCGTCGCGGGTCCAGCACAGATACGCAGTATTTT. It is translated as CASSFRRGSSTDTQYF. Based on the CDR3 plus reference TRBV11-2 and TRBJ2-3, the full variable domain is EAGVAQSPRYKIIEKRQSVAFWCNPISGHATLYWYQQILGQGPKLLIQFQNNGVVDDSQLPKDRFSAERLKGVDSTLKIQPAKLEDSAVYLCASSFRRGSSTDTQYFGPGTRLTVL.

The chain couples TRBV20-1 to TRBJ2-1, with D uncertain. V shed 5 bases and J shed 4 bases, with 6 bases lying between them. Germline V gives CDR1 DFQATT, CDR2 SNEGSKA (reference sequence). This CDR3 has 11 residues. The CDR3 bases are TGCAGTGCTCCTAAATACAATGAGCAGTTCTTC. This sequence encodes CSAPKYNEQFF.

As concerns this clone: At the DNA level, this CDR3 is encoded by other sequences in the same sample as well. The chain employs TRBV14 and TRBJ1-1, with TRBD1 as a possible D gene (6 bases). Germline lookup yields CDR1 SGHDN and CDR2 FVKESK. Trimming stripped 3 bases from V and 0 bases from J, with 11 bases between. This CDR3 is 15 amino acids long. This chain's CDR3 is CASSQRTGMNTEAFF. The CDR3 bases are TGTGCCAGCAGCCAGAGAACAGGGATGAACACTGAAGCTTTCTTT. The whole variable domain, filled in from reference TRBV14 and TRBJ1-1, reads EAGVTQFPSHSVIEKGQTVTLRCDPISGHDNLYWYRRVMGKEIKFLLHFVKESKQDESGMPNNRFLAERTGGTYSTLKVQPAELEDSGVYFCASSQRTGMNTEAFFGQGTRLTVV.

This chain uses TRBV19 with TRBJ1-1; the D is unclear. Trimming took off 5 bases at V and 10 bases at J, with 17 bases between the two ends. The CDR3 consists of 13 residues. From germline, CDR1 is LNHDA and CDR2 SQIVND (reference sequence). CDR3 bases: TGTGCCAGTAGTTTAACGTTGGGTGGTGCAGCTTTCTTT. Its protein product is CASSLTLGGAAFF.

The V and J genes are TRBV5-4 and TRBJ2-1; D not resolved. Germline CDR1 is SGHNT and CDR2 is YYREEE (reference sequence). The CDR3 has 14 residues. Deletions cut 2 bases from V and 2 bases from J, with 8 bases between. As DNA, the CDR3 is TGTGCCAGCAGCTTAGGGCGTGCCTACAATGAGCAGTTCTTC. This encodes CASSLGRAYNEQFF.

This clone appeared a single time. The chain recombines TRBV5-1 with TRBJ1-1; no definite D call. CDR1 and CDR2 from the germline V gene are SGHRS and YFSETQ. Trimming took 1 base from V and 4 from J, leaving 11 bases between them. CDR3 length equals 14 residues. The chain's CDR3 is CASSLRDLGTEAFF. The CDR3 nucleotides read TGCGCCAGCAGCTTGCGGGATTTGGGCACTGAAGCTTTCTTT.

This clone was counted a single time. J is TRBJ2-5 and V is TRBV19; 8 nucleotides align to TRBD1. V was clipped by 3 bases and J by 5 bases; unmatched bases: 11. The CDR3 runs to 16 residues. The germline gives CDR1 LNHDA, CDR2 SQIVND (reference sequence). The CDR3 region has the DNA TGTGCCAGTAGTATTCTCCAGGGGGCTGGGGTGGAGACCCAGTACTTC. Protein sequence: CASSILQGAGVETQYF. Supplemented by reference TRBV19 and TRBJ2-5, the full variable domain reads DGGITQSPKYLFRKEGQNVTLSCEQNLNHDAMYWYRQDPGQGLRLIYYSQIVNDFQKGDIAEGYSVSREKKESFPLTVTSAQKNPTAFYLCASSILQGAGVETQYFGPGTRLLVL.

The rearrangement joins TRBV11-3 to TRBJ2-7, with no clear D. The CDR3 sequence is 15 residues long. Germline CDR1 and CDR2: SGHNT and YENEEA. V lost 2 bases to trimming and J lost 2 bases, with 13 bases between them. CDR3: CASSLSVGDPYEQYF. The CDR3 DNA follows: TGTGCCAGCAGCTTAAGTGTTGGCGACCCCTACGAGCAGTACTTC. Drawing the rest from reference TRBV11-3 and TRBJ2-7, the complete variable domain is EAGVVQSPRYKIIEKKQPVAFWCNPISGHNTLYWYLQNLGQGPELLIRYENEEAVDDSQLPKDRFSAERLKGVDSTLKIQPAELGDSAVYLCASSLSVGDPYEQYFGPGTRLTVT.

The chain uses TRBV2 and TRBJ2-3; 8 positions agree with TRBD2. Per the germline V gene, CDR1 is SNHLY and CDR2 is FYNNEI. The CDR3 is 15 amino acids. Trimming at V came to 6 bases and at J to 2 bases, leaving 7 bases not matched to a gene. The CDR3 spells CASRSGRGFTDTQYF. The DNA for the CDR3 is TGTGCCAGCAGAAGCGGGAGAGGGTTCACAGATACGCAGTATTTT.

This clone was seen only once. J is TRBJ1-3 and V is TRBV7-8, with D tentatively TRBD1 (5 bases). Looked up from germline, CDR1 is SGHVS and CDR2 is FQNEAQ. V shed 0 bases and J shed 4 bases, with 16 bases lying between them. This CDR3 has 17 residues. Written as DNA, the CDR3 is TGTGCCAGCAGCTTAGCAACAGGATCGAGTATAGGAAACACCATATATTTT. It specifies CASSLATGSSIGNTIYF.

This chain connects TRBV7-8 to TRBJ2-7, with unresolved D. V was trimmed by 2 bases and J by 0 bases, leaving 17 bases between them. Germline assignment: CDR1 SGHVS and CDR2 FQNEAQ. CDR3 length equals 17 residues. This CDR3 is CASSLPPVGFSSYEQYF. The CDR3 nucleotides read TGTGCCAGCAGCTTACCGCCGGTGGGTTTCAGCTCCTACGAGCAGTACTTC.